Listed below are T cell receptor beta chains from one sample, sequenced in a study of blood T cell repertoires in COVID-19. TCRdb keeps only in-frame clones here, not all; method: immunoSEQ multiplex PCR. The profile covers tens of thousands of clones, with roughly 85% appearing a single time and about two fifths taken by the ten largest. Sequenced material: peripheral blood. These TCRs come from a man older than 75 with acute or convalescent COVID-19. Both conserved end residues are part of each CDR3. D genes are given only for firm matches. The listing skips clone size in some rows; elsewhere it reads once, few, many or a size class.

V	size	D	J	CDR3	DNA
TRBV27	.	TRBD2	TRBJ2-3	CASSSRRDYTDTQYF	TGTGCCAGCAGTTCCCGGCGGGACTACACAGATACGCAGTATTTT
TRBV30	.	TRBD2	TRBJ2-1	CAWSAISGRAGNEQFF	TGTGCCTGGAGTGCCATCAGCGGGAGGGCCGGCAATGAGCAGTTCTTC
TRBV25-1	.	.	TRBJ2-2	CASSRPGEAGELFF	TGTGCCAGCAGTAGACCGGGAGAAGCCGGGGAGCTGTTTTTT
TRBV10-1	.	TRBD1	TRBJ2-5	CASSTGQGILETQYF	TGCGCCAGCAGTACCGGACAGGGTATTTTAGAGACCCAGTACTTC
TRBV7-2	.	TRBD2	TRBJ2-3	CASSVSGRGTDTQYF	TGTGCCAGCAGCGTTAGCGGGAGGGGCACAGATACGCAGTATTTT
TRBV18	.	.	TRBJ1-2	CASSPMAGGYTF	TGTGCCAGCTCACCCATGGCAGGGGGCTACACCTTC
TRBV19	.	TRBD1	TRBJ1-2	CASSIGRQGHYGYTF	TGTGCCAGTAGTATTGGGAGACAGGGGCACTATGGCTACACCTTC
TRBV5-1	.	TRBD2	TRBJ2-1	CASSQGLGFRNEQFF	TGCGCCAGCAGCCAGGGACTAGGATTCCGCAATGAGCAGTTCTTC
TRBV19	.	TRBD1	TRBJ1-3	CASSSTGHSGNTIYF	TGTGCCAGTAGCTCGACAGGGCACTCTGGAAACACCATATATTTT
TRBV24-1	.	TRBD1	TRBJ1-1	CATNRGADTEAFF	TGTGCCACCAACAGGGGCGCGGACACTGAAGCTTTCTTT
TRBV9	.	TRBD2	TRBJ2-7	CASSEGASGRFSSYEQYF	TGTGCCAGCAGCGAAGGGGCTAGCGGGAGGTTTTCGTCCTACGAGCAGTACTTC
TRBV18	.	TRBD2	TRBJ2-1	CASSTQRGTETSGRAYEQFF	TGTGCCAGCTCAACACAGAGGGGGACAGAGACTAGCGGGAGGGCCTATGAGCAGTTCTTC
TRBV28	.	.	TRBJ1-2	CATWDIANYGYTF	TGTGCCACCTGGGACATAGCTAACTATGGCTACACCTTC
TRBV9	.	TRBD1	TRBJ2-7	CASSTQDRGTYEQYF	TGTGCCAGCAGCACCCAGGACAGGGGGACCTACGAGCAGTACTTC
TRBV6-5	.	TRBD1	TRBJ1-5	CASIQGGPYQPQHF	TGTGCCAGCATCCAAGGGGGCCCTTATCAGCCCCAGCATTTT
TRBV5-1	few	TRBD1	TRBJ1-2	CASSPETGGAYGYTF	TGCGCCAGCAGCCCGGAGACAGGGGGAGCCTATGGCTACACCTTC
TRBV6-1	.	TRBD1	TRBJ2-2	CASSERGGAYTGELFF	TGTGCCAGCAGTGAACGAGGGGGCGCGTACACCGGGGAGCTGTTTTTT
TRBV5-1	.	.	TRBJ1-3	CASSTKGGTAFTASGNTIYF	TGCGCCAGCAGCACCAAGGGGGGGACCGCATTTACCGCCTCTGGAAACACCATATATTTT
TRBV2	.	TRBD2	TRBJ2-1	CAIRTRTSGYNEQFF	TGTGCCATAAGAACTCGGACTAGCGGTTACAATGAGCAGTTCTTC
TRBV9	once	.	TRBJ1-6	CASSVTRDPNSPLHF	TGTGCCAGCAGCGTTACCAGGGATCCAAATTCACCCCTCCACTTT
TRBV6-1	once	TRBD2	TRBJ2-7	CASSESTSGRTEQYF	TGTGCCAGCAGTGAATCGACTAGCGGGAGGACTGAGCAGTACTTC
TRBV11-3	.	.	TRBJ2-3	CASSLGLEGATQYF	TGTGCCAGCAGCTTAGGATTAGAGGGAGCCACGCAGTATTTT
TRBV4-1	.	TRBD1	TRBJ2-1	CASSQDGTDYNEQFF	TGCGCCAGCAGCCAAGACGGGACAGACTACAATGAGCAGTTCTTC
TRBV10-1	.	TRBD1	TRBJ1-1	CASSEARGRGSNTEAFF	TGCGCCAGCAGTGAGGCCAGGGGCAGGGGGTCGAACACTGAAGCTTTCTTT
TRBV10-1	.	.	TRBJ1-1	CASSSIGEGATEAFF	TGCGCCAGCAGTTCCATCGGGGAGGGTGCCACTGAAGCTTTCTTT
TRBV2	few	TRBD1	TRBJ1-5	CASREVDRAVSQPQHF	TGTGCCAGCAGGGAAGTCGACAGGGCGGTTAGTCAGCCCCAGCATTTT